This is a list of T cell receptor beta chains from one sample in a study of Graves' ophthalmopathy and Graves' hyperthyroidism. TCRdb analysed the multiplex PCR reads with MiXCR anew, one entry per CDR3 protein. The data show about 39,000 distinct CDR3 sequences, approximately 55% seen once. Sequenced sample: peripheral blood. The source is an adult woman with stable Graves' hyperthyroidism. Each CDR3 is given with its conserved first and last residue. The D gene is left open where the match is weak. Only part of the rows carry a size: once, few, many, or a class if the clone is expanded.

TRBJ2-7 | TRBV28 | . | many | CASSPPVADTYEQYF | TGTGCCAGCAGTCCCCCGGTAGCGGATACGTACGAGCAGTACTTC
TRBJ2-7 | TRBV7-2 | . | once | CAGSPPPPPGHPTYEQYF | TGTGCCGGCAGCCCCCCTCCTCCGCCGGGGCATCCGACCTACGAGCAGTACTTC
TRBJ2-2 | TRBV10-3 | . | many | CAIRGAGTGELFF | TGTGCCATCCGGGGTGCGGGCACCGGGGAGCTGTTTTTT
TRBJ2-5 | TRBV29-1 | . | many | CSVGQGGETQYF | TGCAGCGTTGGACAGGGAGGGGAGACCCAGTACTTC
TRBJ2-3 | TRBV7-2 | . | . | CASSRLLDTQYF | TGTGCCAGCAGCCGGCTATTGGATACGCAGTATTTT
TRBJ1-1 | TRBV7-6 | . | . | CASSIYLCSVETGLANTEAFF | .
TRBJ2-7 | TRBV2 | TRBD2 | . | CASSPPSGRIYEQYF | TGTGCCAGCAGCCCTCCTAGCGGGAGGATATACGAGCAGTACTTC
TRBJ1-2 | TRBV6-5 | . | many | CASSKQGPNYGYTF | TGTGCCAGCAGTAAACAGGGACCTAACTATGGCTACACCTTC
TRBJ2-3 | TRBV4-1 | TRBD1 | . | CASSQAPRTGDTDTQYF | TGCGCCAGCAGCCAGGCCCCTCGGACAGGGGATACAGATACGCAGTATTTT
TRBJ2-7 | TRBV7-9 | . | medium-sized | CASSPPLAFEEQYF | TGTGCCAGCAGCCCCCCGTTGGCATTCGAGGAGCAGTACTTC
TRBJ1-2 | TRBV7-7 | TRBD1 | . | CASSLEGDRLYGYTF | TGTGCTAGCAGCTTAGAGGGGGACAGACTCTATGGCTACACCTTC